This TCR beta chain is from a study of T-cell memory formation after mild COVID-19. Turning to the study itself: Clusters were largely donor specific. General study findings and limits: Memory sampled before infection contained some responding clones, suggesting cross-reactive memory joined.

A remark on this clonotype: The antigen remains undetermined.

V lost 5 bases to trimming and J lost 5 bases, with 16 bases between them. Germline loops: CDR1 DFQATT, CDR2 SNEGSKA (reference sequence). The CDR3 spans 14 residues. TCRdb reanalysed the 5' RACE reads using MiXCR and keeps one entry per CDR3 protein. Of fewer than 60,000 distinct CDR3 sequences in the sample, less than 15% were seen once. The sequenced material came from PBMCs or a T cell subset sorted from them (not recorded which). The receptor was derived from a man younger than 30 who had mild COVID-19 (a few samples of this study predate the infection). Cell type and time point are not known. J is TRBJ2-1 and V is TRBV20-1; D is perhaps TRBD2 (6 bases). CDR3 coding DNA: TGCAGTGCTCCATCATCGGGACTCGACAATGAGCAGTTCTTC. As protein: CSAPSSGLDNEQFF.